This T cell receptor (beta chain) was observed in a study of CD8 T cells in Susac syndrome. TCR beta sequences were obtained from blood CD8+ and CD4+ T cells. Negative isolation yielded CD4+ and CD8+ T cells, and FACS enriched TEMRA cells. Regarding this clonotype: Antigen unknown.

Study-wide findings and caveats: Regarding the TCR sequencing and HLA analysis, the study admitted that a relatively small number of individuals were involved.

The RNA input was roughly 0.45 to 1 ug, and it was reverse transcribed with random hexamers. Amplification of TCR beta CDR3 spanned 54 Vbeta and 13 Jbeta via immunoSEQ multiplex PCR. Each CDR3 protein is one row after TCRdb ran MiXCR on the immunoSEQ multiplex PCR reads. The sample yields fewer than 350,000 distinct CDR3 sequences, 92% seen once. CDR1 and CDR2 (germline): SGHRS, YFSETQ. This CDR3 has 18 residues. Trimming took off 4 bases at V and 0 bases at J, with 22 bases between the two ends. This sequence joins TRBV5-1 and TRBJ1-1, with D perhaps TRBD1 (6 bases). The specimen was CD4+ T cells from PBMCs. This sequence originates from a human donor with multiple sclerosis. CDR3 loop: CASSPSGALTGMNTEAFF. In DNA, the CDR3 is TGCGCCAGCAGCCCTTCAGGGGCCCTAACGGGGATGAACACTGAAGCTTTCTTT.